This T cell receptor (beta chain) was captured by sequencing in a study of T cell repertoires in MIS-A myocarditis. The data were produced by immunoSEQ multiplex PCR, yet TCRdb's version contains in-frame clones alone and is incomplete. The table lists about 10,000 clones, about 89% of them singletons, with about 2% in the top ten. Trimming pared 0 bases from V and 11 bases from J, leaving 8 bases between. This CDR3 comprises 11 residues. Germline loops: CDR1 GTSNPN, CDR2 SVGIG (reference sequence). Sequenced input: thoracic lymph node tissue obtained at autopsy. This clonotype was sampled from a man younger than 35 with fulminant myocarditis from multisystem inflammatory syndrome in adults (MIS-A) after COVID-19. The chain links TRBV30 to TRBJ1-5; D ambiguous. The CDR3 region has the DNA TGTGCCTGGAGTGTAGGTGAGGCCCAGCATTTT. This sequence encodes CAWSVGEAQHF. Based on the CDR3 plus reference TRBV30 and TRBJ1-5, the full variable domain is SQTIHQWPATLVQPVGSPLSLECTVEGTSNPNLYWYRQAAGRGLQLLFYSVGIGQISSEVPQNLSASRPQDRQFILSSKKLLLSDSGFYLCAWSVGEAQHFGDGTRLSIL.